One and the same sample provided the 2 T cell receptor beta chains below, sequenced in a study of identifying expanded T cells in peripheral blood. Assay: immunoSEQ multiplex PCR; the TCRdb copy retains only in-frame clones and omits some. The table has roughly 75,000 clones, around 90% seen once. Sequencing was performed on blood. Receptors originate from a person aged 18 to 75 in good health.

This chain joins TRBV9 and TRBJ2-5; D perhaps matches TRBD1 (5 bases). With 4 bases removed from V and 3 bases from J, the gap between germline ends came to 16 bases. Germline V gene lookup returns CDR1 SGDLS and CDR2 YYNGEE. The CDR3 contains 15 residues. The CDR3 loop is CASSPRPFREETQYF. The CDR3, as DNA: TGTGCCAGCAGCCCCCGGCCGTTCAGGGAAGAGACCCAGTACTTC.

The chain is built from TRBV9 and TRBJ2-1; D remains ambiguous. The V and J ends lost 0 bases and 5 bases respectively, with 12 bases between them. The CDR3 extends over 15 amino acids. Per germline, CDR1 SGDLS and CDR2 YYNGEE. CDR3 DNA: TGTGCCAGCAGCGTAGCCTCGTCGGTCCACAATGAGCAGTTCTTC. Its translation: CASSVASSVHNEQFF.